Listed here are 10 T cell receptor beta chains from one sample, sequenced in a study of CD8 T cells in ankylosing spondylitis. Their specific antigens are unknown. TCRdb passed the 5' RACE reads through MiXCR, listing each CDR3 protein once. The sample lists some 140,000 distinct CDR3 sequences; 17% were seen once. Findings and caveats of the study: A TCR beta motif of eight or nine highly homologous variants seemed to mark ankylosing spondylitis blood.

Sequenced sample: blood, either unsorted or a sorted T cell fraction (not recorded which). The receptors were gathered from a male donor with ankylosing spondylitis.

This sequence joins TRBV9 and TRBJ2-2; weak D call: TRBD1 (5 bases). V was shortened by 0 bases and J by 6 bases, with 6 bases between the two germline ends. CDR1 and CDR2 from the germline V gene are SGDLS and YYNGEE. The CDR3 runs to 13 residues. CDR3 sequence reads: CASSVVGAGELFF. CDR3 nucleotides: TGTGCCAGCAGCGTAGTAGGGGCCGGGGAGCTGTTTTTT.

This clonotype was observed at least ten times. This chain uses TRBV4-1 with TRBJ1-5, with no clear D. The ends were cut back, 0 bases at V and 11 bases at J, with 14 bases in the middle. CDR1 is MGHRA and CDR2 is YSYEKL in the germline V gene. The CDR3 is 14 residues long. The CDR3 loop reads CASSQERLSPSQHF. CDR3 in DNA: TGCGCCAGCAGCCAAGAGCGGCTGTCCCCGTCCCAGCATTTT.

The CDR3 spells CASSLPEGQSYNEQFF. CDR3 DNA sequence: TGTGCCAGCAGCTTGCCGGAGGGCCAATCCTACAATGAGCAGTTCTTC. The chain combines TRBV5-6 with TRBJ2-1; possibly TRBD2 for D (6 bases). This CDR3 has 16 amino acids. From germline, CDR1 is SGHDT and CDR2 YYEEEE. V shed 1 base and J shed 1 base, with 12 bases lying between them.

V usage is TRBV4-1 and J usage is TRBJ2-1; 11 bases are a match to TRBD2. V dropped 3 bases and J dropped 6; count of bases not matched to a gene: 7. The CDR3 is 16 amino acids. CDR1 MGHRA and CDR2 YSYEKL come from the germline V gene. CDR3 region: CASSHATSGALNEQFF. The CDR3 bases are TGCGCCAGCAGCCATGCGACTAGCGGGGCCCTCAATGAGCAGTTCTTC.

This clonotype was counted between two and nine times. V usage is TRBV4-2 and J usage is TRBJ2-7; TRBD1 or TRBD2 may be the D gene (5 bases each). V lost 4 bases, J lost 3 bases, and 10 bases lay in between. The CDR3 loop spans 13 amino acids. Germline loops: CDR1 LGHNA, CDR2 YNFKEQ. CDR3 in DNA: TGTGCCAGCAGCCCCGGGACCGACTACGAGCAGTACTTC. This gives the protein CASSPGTDYEQYF.

This clonotype was counted between two and nine times. This chain links TRBV19 with TRBJ2-1; 7 nucleotides line up with TRBD2. The CDR3 consists of 15 residues. Losses at the gene ends were 11 bases for V and 3 bases for J; bases not matched to a gene: 13. Looked up from germline, CDR1 is LNHDA and CDR2 is SQIVND (reference sequence). CDR3 loop: CAQSTGGRDYNEQFF. The CDR3 DNA sequence: TGTGCCCAGTCCACGGGGGGACGGGACTACAATGAGCAGTTCTTC. The full variable domain, rest sourced from reference TRBV19 and TRBJ2-1, is DGGITQSPKYLFRKEGQNVTLSCEQNLNHDAMYWYRQDPGQGLRLIYYSQIVNDFQKGDIAEGYSVSREKKESFPLTVTSAQKNPTAFYLCAQSTGGRDYNEQFFGPGTRLTVL.

This clonotype was detected a few times. This sequence joins TRBV27 and TRBJ2-1; 7 bases align to TRBD1. CDR3 size: 13 residues. In germline, CDR1 is MNHEY, CDR2 SMNVEV (reference sequence). Germline trimming cut 5 bases from V and 8 bases from J; bases unmatched to any gene: 6. The CDR3 region has the DNA TGTGCCAGCAGTATGGGACAGAGAGATGAGCAGTTCTTC. The encoded protein is CASSMGQRDEQFF.

This clonotype appeared a single time. A read error may be the cause here, since a much bigger clone is one base away. The CDR3 nucleotides are TGTGCCACCAGTGATGCGGGACTAGATTGCGGGGAGCTGTTTTTT. It yields the protein CATSDAGLDCGELFF. This sequence joins TRBV24-1 and TRBJ2-2; 8 nucleotides agree with TRBD2. Looked up from germline, CDR1 is KGHDR and CDR2 is SFDVKD. Unmatched junction bases numbered 6, after V lost 3 bases and J lost 7 bases. CDR3 length: 15 amino acids.

In its sample, this clonotype was seen a few times. CDR3 protein: CASSVPRGEQFF. The CDR3 DNA is TGTGCCAGCAGCGTACCCCGTGGGGAGCAGTTCTTC. This rearrangement joins TRBV9 to TRBJ2-1; no firm D call. The CDR3 has 12 amino acids. In germline, CDR1 is SGDLS, CDR2 YYNGEE. V lost 1 base, J lost 10 bases, and 9 bases lay in between.

This clonotype was counted many times. The genes are TRBV11-2 and TRBJ2-7, with TRBD2 matching 7 bases. The CDR3 is 16 amino acids. CDR1 and CDR2 (germline): SGHAT, FQNNGV. V was clipped by 1 base and J by 5 bases; unmatched bases: 11. CDR3 amino acids: CASSLGGHLSGDEQYF. The CDR3 region has the DNA TGTGCCAGCAGCTTAGGAGGACATCTCAGCGGGGACGAGCAGTACTTC.